This T cell receptor (beta chain) was identified during a study of beta chain features in type 1 diabetes. Sampling consisted of one heparinised blood draw per donor, averaging approximately 120 mL. CD45RO/CCR7/CD25/CD127/CD95/CD27 separated CD4+ naive, central memory, regulatory and stem cell-like memory cells by sorting. Notes on the study in general: It was among patients, rather than healthy donors, that naive, central memory and Treg TCRB repertoires appeared more similar. cDNA-based reads could over-represent cells with high TCR expression. All four CD4+ subsets from Type 1 diabetes patients carried moderately but significantly shorter TCRB CDR3s.

Expressed TCRB transcripts were sequenced, since all the RNA that had been isolated was reverse transcribed. Generated by immunoSEQ multiplex PCR, the TCRdb table keeps only in-frame clones and is missing some. The repertoire consists of some 120,000 clones, with roughly 17% occurring once and the leading ten covering 2.6%. This clone was recorded a few times. What it binds is not known. A junction boundary mismatches the germline segment, possibly from a read error. CDR1 is DFQATT, CDR2 SNEGSKA, per germline (reference sequence). The length of the CDR3 is 11 residues. The chain combines TRBV20-1 with TRBJ1-1; D gene uncertain. The sequence derives from a man aged 18 to 29 with type 1 diabetes. The sample was central memory CD4+ T cells from blood. CDR3 sequence (DNA): TGCAGTGCTAATCGGAACGCTGAAGCTTTCTTT. Amino acid sequence: CSANRNAEAFF.